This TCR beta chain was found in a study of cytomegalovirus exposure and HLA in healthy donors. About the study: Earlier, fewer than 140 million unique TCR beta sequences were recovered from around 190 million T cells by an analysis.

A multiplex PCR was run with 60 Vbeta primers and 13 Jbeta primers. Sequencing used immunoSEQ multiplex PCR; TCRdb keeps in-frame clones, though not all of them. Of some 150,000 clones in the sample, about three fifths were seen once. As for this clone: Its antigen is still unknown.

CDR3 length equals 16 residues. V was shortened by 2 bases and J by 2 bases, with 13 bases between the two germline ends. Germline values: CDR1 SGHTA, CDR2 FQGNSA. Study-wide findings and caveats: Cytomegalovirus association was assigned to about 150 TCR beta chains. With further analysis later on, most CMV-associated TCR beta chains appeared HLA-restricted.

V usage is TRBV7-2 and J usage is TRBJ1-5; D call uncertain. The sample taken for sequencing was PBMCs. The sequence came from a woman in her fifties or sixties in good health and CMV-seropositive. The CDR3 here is CASSLLGISGNQPQHF. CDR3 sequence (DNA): TGTGCCAGCAGCTTATTAGGTATAAGCGGCAATCAGCCCCAGCATTTT.